The 17 T cell receptor beta chains in this list originate from one sample, sequenced in a study of shared clonotypes between healthy human individuals (dated by TCRdb to between 2020 and 2021). Library preparation was by the immunoSEQ multiplex PCR assay. This immuneACCESS table, as held by TCRdb, lists in-frame sequences with V and J called but not all clones. Of the missing ones, under half trace to an unresolved V gene in checked studies; the others have no known cause. The sample profile shows 2 million to 3 million clones; more than 85% of them were found once. The top ten clonotypes cover approximately 0.35% of the sample. The source material was naive CD4+ T cells from PBMCs. Sample cell subset or site, as interpreted from the label and publication: CD45RA+ positively selected. The receptors stem from a man aged 18 to 30 in good health. Some clones in this sample may be carry-over from other donors' samples.

V gene TRBV28 combines with J gene TRBJ1-5; a possible D gene is TRBD1 (6 bases). The V gene's germline CDR1 is MDHEN and CDR2 SYDVKM. The CDR3 length is 14 residues. With 10 bases removed from V and 5 bases from J, the gap between germline ends came to 18 bases. The CDR3 DNA follows: TGTGCCACCGGTGGCGTAACAGGGTATCAGCCCCAGCATTTT. Translated: CATGGVTGYQPQHF.

The rearrangement links TRBV28 to TRBJ2-3, with 12 bases identical to TRBD2. The length of the CDR3 is 19 residues. Germline CDR1 is MDHEN and CDR2 is SYDVKM. V lost 6 bases to trimming and J lost 0 bases; unmatched junction nucleotides: 13. CDR3: CASRKHGLAGYTSTDTQYF. The CDR3 DNA follows: TGTGCCAGCAGAAAACATGGACTAGCGGGGTACACTAGCACAGATACGCAGTATTTT.

The chain employs TRBV6-5 and TRBJ2-3, with 9 positions matching TRBD2. CDR1 is MNHEY, CDR2 SVGAGI, per germline. The CDR3 is made up of 11 amino acids. The V gene end was trimmed by 6 bases and the J gene end by 15 bases; junction bases not matched to a gene: 7. The CDR3 region has the DNA TGTGCCAGCAGCACTAGCGGGTGGAGCTATTTT. It translates to CASSTSGWSYF.

This clone was found a few times. The V gene is TRBV19, the J gene TRBJ1-3; possible D gene TRBD1, 6 bases. The CDR3 totals 14 residues. Deletions cut 5 bases from V and 4 bases from J, with 12 bases between. Germline V gene lookup returns CDR1 LNHDA and CDR2 SQIVND (reference sequence). The CDR3 DNA reads TGTGCCAGTAGTGCCAGGGGCTTCGGAAACACCATATATTTT. This gives the protein CASSARGFGNTIYF.

V is TRBV6-5 and J is TRBJ1-1; D is unresolved. Germline CDR1 is MNHEY and CDR2 is SVGAGI. V was clipped by 6 bases and J by 6 bases, with 20 bases between them. The CDR3 is 15 amino acids. The CDR3 is CASSPGRVVSAEAFF. The CDR3 region has the DNA TGTGCCAGCAGCCCCGGGCGGGTGGTCTCCGCTGAAGCTTTCTTT.

The chain has TRBV4-2 and TRBJ1-2; 11 bases line up with TRBD1. V trimming: 5 bases; J trimming: 5 bases; junction bases outside the gene matches: 4. The CDR3 is 14 amino acids. Germline V gives CDR1 LGHNA, CDR2 YNFKEQ. CDR3 in amino acids: CASSGTGGKYGYTF. CDR3 DNA: TGTGCCAGCAGCGGGACAGGGGGTAAATATGGCTACACCTTC.

The chain combines TRBV4-1 with TRBJ1-2, with 8 bases aligning to TRBD1. The ends lost 1 base at V and 6 bases at J; junction bases unmatched: 4. This CDR3 contains 14 residues. Per germline, CDR1 MGHRA and CDR2 YSYEKL. CDR3 amino acids: CASSQANRGNGYTF. The CDR3 nucleotides read TGCGCCAGCAGCCAAGCTAACAGGGGGAATGGCTACACCTTC.

The J gene is TRBJ2-5, the V gene TRBV5-4, with 8 bases aligning to TRBD2. With V trimmed by 3 bases and J by 2 bases, 3 bases remained unmatched. This CDR3 comprises 14 residues. Germline V lookup: CDR1 SGHNT, CDR2 YYREEE (reference sequence). The CDR3 loop is CASSSREEQETQYF. DNA of the CDR3: TGTGCCAGCAGCTCGCGGGAGGAGCAAGAGACCCAGTACTTC.

V is TRBV6-1 and J is TRBJ1-1; 7 bases agree with TRBD1. The CDR3 runs to 15 residues. V was clipped by 2 bases and J by 4 bases; unmatched bases: 7. Germline CDR1 MNHNS, CDR2 SASEGT. The CDR3 sequence: CASSERGGGPTEAFF. CDR3 DNA sequence: TGTGCCAGCAGTGAAAGGGGAGGGGGCCCCACTGAAGCTTTCTTT.

This chain joins TRBV4-3 and TRBJ2-5; D is ambiguous. Between the trimmed V and J ends, which lost 0 bases and 3 bases, there was a span of 8 bases. From germline, CDR1 is LGHNA and CDR2 YSLEER. The CDR3 totals 14 residues. DNA of the CDR3: TGCGCCAGCAGCCAAGAGACTGGAGAAGAGACCCAGTACTTC. Protein product: CASSQETGEETQYF.

The V gene is TRBV18, the J gene TRBJ2-4; 7 nucleotides agree with TRBD1. Germline values: CDR1 KGHSH, CDR2 LQKENI. The CDR3 has 17 residues. The junction had 13 bases not matched to a gene; V was cut back by 3 bases and J by 5 bases. The CDR3 bases are TGTGCCAGCTCACCTACGGACAGGCCGTTGGGAGAAAACATTCAGTACTTC. Its translation is CASSPTDRPLGENIQYF.

A note on this clone: The sample carries other DNA sequences with the same CDR3. The chain joins TRBV4-1 to TRBJ1-5; D is undetermined. Per the germline V gene, CDR1 is MGHRA and CDR2 is YSYEKL. The CDR3 spans 13 residues. V was shortened by 6 bases and J by 2 bases, with 8 bases between the two germline ends. CDR3 DNA sequence: TGCGCCAGCAGTCCCGGGGGCAATCAGCCCCAGCATTTT. It yields the protein CASSPGGNQPQHF.

The chain recombines TRBV10-3 with TRBJ2-3; weak D call: TRBD2 (5 bases). Germline assignment: CDR1 ENHRY and CDR2 SYGVKD. The CDR3 contains 15 residues. V lost 3 bases, J lost 3 bases, and 13 bases lay in between. The CDR3 bases are TGTGCCATCAGTGAACCCGGGGAGAGTACAGATACGCAGTATTTT. It specifies CAISEPGESTDTQYF.

The V gene is TRBV5-1, the J gene TRBJ1-3, with 8 bases lining up with TRBD1. This CDR3 region has 15 residues. After removal of 1 base from V and 2 bases from J, the junction contained 2 bases not matched to a gene. In germline, CDR1 is SGHRS, CDR2 YFSETQ. This CDR3 is CASSLMTGAGNTIYF. As DNA, the CDR3 is TGCGCCAGCAGCTTGATGACAGGGGCTGGAAACACCATATATTTT.

This chain uses TRBV28 with TRBJ2-2, with TRBD1 matching 11 bases. The CDR3 extends over 17 amino acids. The ends lost 7 bases at V and 5 bases at J; junction bases unmatched: 12. Germline CDR1 and CDR2: MDHEN and SYDVKM. The CDR3 nucleotides are TGTGCCAGCACTCCTTACCGGACAGGGGGCGCGACCGGGGAGCTGTTTTTT. Translation: CASTPYRTGGATGELFF. Looking up the rest from reference TRBV28 and TRBJ2-2 gives the full variable domain: DVKVTQSSRYLVKRTGEKVFLECVQDMDHENMFWYRQDPGLGLRLIYFSYDVKMKEKGDIPEGYSVSREKKERFSLILESASTNQTSMYLCASTPYRTGGATGELFFGEGSRLTVL.

The chain recombines TRBV28 with TRBJ2-7; a possible D gene is TRBD1 (6 bases). From germline, CDR1 is MDHEN and CDR2 SYDVKM. The CDR3 length is 13 residues. Trimming pared 7 bases from V and 1 base from J, leaving 11 bases between. The CDR3 bases are TGTGCCAGCACTCCAGACAGGTCCTACGAGCAGTACTTC. Translation: CASTPDRSYEQYF.

The chain employs TRBV5-6 and TRBJ2-1; 9 nucleotides match TRBD1. V dropped 0 bases and J dropped 3; count of bases not matched to a gene: 4. CDR1 and CDR2 from the germline V gene are SGHDT and YYEEEE. The CDR3 is made up of 16 amino acids. The CDR3 is CASSLVLTGGYNEQFF. The CDR3 DNA reads as TGTGCCAGCAGCTTGGTACTGACAGGGGGCTACAATGAGCAGTTCTTC. Variable domain in full (rest from reference TRBV5-6 and TRBJ2-1): DAGVTQSPTHLIKTRGQQVTLRCSPKSGHDTVSWYQQALGQGPQFIFQYYEEEERQRGNFPDRFSGHQFPNYSSELNVNALLLGDSALYLCASSLVLTGGYNEQFFGPGTRLTVL.